What follows are 30 T cell receptor beta chains derived from one specimen sequenced in a study of blood T cell repertoires in COVID-19. The protocol was immunoSEQ multiplex PCR, while the TCRdb copy is restricted to in-frame clones and leaves out a portion. The table shows a few hundred thousand clones, with 86% occurring only once. The sample consisted of peripheral blood. The receptors shown here come from a man aged 18 to 29 with active or convalescent COVID-19.

The chain is built from TRBV7-3 and TRBJ2-1, with 10 bases fitting TRBD2. V shed 2 bases, J shed 2 bases, and the junction held 9 bases outside the gene matches. The CDR3 length is 18 residues. Germline CDR1 and CDR2: SGHTA and FQGTGA. CDR3: CASSLLYIAGGPYNEQFF. The CDR3 nucleotides read TGTGCCAGCAGCTTACTCTATATAGCGGGGGGACCCTACAATGAGCAGTTCTTC.

This clone turned up a few times. V usage is TRBV7-2 and J usage is TRBJ1-3, with unresolved D. The CDR3 is 15 amino acids. Trimming cost V 10 bases and J 1 base, with 17 bases left between them. Germline values: CDR1 SGHTA, CDR2 FQGNSA. The chain's CDR3 is CATYSVGESGNTIYF. CDR3 in DNA: TGTGCCACCTATTCGGTCGGTGAATCTGGAAACACCATATATTTT.

The rearrangement joins TRBV7-9 to TRBJ2-7; tentative D call: TRBD1 (8 bases). The CDR3 spans 16 residues. V lost 5 bases and J lost 11, with 28 bases in between. Germline values: CDR1 SEHNR, CDR2 FQNEAQ (reference sequence). CDR3 region: CASSTYIAGGFSGKYF. The DNA of the CDR3 is TGTGCCAGCAGCACCTACATTGCAGGGGGCTTCAGCGGGAAGTACTTC.

The chain carries TRBV9 and TRBJ2-1; 15 bases agree with TRBD2. CDR1 and CDR2 (germline): SGDLS, YYNGEE. The CDR3 has 16 residues. V lost 3 bases, J lost 3 bases, and 1 base stayed unmatched. CDR3 loop: CASSAGLAGGYNEQFF. CDR3 DNA sequence: TGTGCCAGCAGCGCGGGACTAGCGGGAGGCTACAATGAGCAGTTCTTC.

V gene TRBV5-4 combines with J gene TRBJ1-2, with unresolved D. The length of the CDR3 is 15 residues. The germline V and J ends were trimmed by 4 bases and 3 bases, with 16 bases remaining between them. CDR1 is SGHNT and CDR2 is YYREEE in the germline V gene (reference sequence). Here the CDR3 DNA reads TGTGCCAGCAGCAGCAAACTAGATTCGGACTATGGCTACACCTTC. This encodes CASSSKLDSDYGYTF.

The chain carries TRBV30 and TRBJ2-1; D not certain. V lost 2 bases and J lost 9, with 11 bases in between. The CDR3 is made up of 12 amino acids. In germline, CDR1 is GTSNPN, CDR2 SVGIG (reference sequence). DNA of the CDR3: TGTGCCTGGAGTCGGGTTCTTGGTGAGCAGTTCTTC. It encodes CAWSRVLGEQFF.

CDR3 residues: CALGTTSYEQYF. In nucleotides, the CDR3 is TGTGCCTTAGGGACAACTAGCTACGAGCAGTACTTC. The chain links TRBV30 to TRBJ2-7, with D perhaps TRBD1 (6 bases). Per germline, CDR1 GTSNPN and CDR2 SVGIG (reference sequence). The CDR3 has 12 residues. V was trimmed by 7 bases and J by 3 bases, leaving 13 bases between them.

The chain is built from TRBV3-1 (or the pseudogene TRBV3-2) and TRBJ2-5; TRBD2 aligns across 8 bases. V lost 2 bases and J lost 5; bases outside the gene matches: 7. The germline V gene encodes CDR1 LGHDT and CDR2 YNNKEL (reference sequence). This CDR3 spans 15 amino acids. This chain's CDR3 is CASSQKRGGGETQYF. The CDR3 DNA reads TGTGCCAGCAGCCAAAAACGGGGGGGCGGGGAGACCCAGTACTTC.

This clone was recorded a few times. The rearrangement links TRBV30 to TRBJ2-7; no definite D call. The CDR3 is 13 amino acids. Trimming removed 0 bases at V and 4 bases at J, with 10 bases between. The germline V gene has CDR1 GTSNPN and CDR2 SVGIG (reference sequence). CDR3 DNA: TGTGCCTGGAGTGTCTCCAGTCTGTACGAGCAGTACTTC. Its protein is CAWSVSSLYEQYF.

The chain recombines TRBV5-1 with TRBJ1-4; the match to TRBD1 covers 8 bases. This CDR3 comprises 12 residues. Germline CDR1 and CDR2: SGHRS and YFSETQ. V lost 5 bases to trimming and J lost 8 bases; unmatched junction nucleotides: 2. The CDR3 protein is CASRRQGEKLFF. CDR3 DNA sequence: TGCGCCAGCAGGCGACAGGGGGAAAAACTGTTTTTT.

The chain is built from TRBV7-2 and TRBJ2-3, with TRBD2 as a possible D gene (6 bases). V lost 6 bases to trimming and J lost 1 base, with 11 bases between them. Germline CDR1 SGHTA, CDR2 FQGNSA. CDR3 length equals 14 residues. The CDR3, as DNA: TGTGCCAGCAGGACGGGAGTTGGCACAGATACGCAGTATTTT. This sequence encodes CASRTGVGTDTQYF.

V gene TRBV7-6 combines with J gene TRBJ1-1, with D perhaps matching TRBD1 (5 bases). V was shortened by 4 bases and J by 11 bases, with 11 bases between the two germline ends. Germline V gene data show CDR1 as SGHVS and CDR2 as FNYEAQ. This CDR3 spans 11 amino acids. The CDR3 loop reads CASSSVRGAFF. CDR3 DNA sequence: TGTGCCAGCAGCTCGGTTCGGGGGGCTTTCTTT.

The rearrangement uses TRBV7-9 and TRBJ1-6; 7 bases fit TRBD1. In germline, CDR1 is SEHNR, CDR2 FQNEAQ (reference sequence). The CDR3 sequence is 15 residues long. Germline trimming cut 4 bases from V and 6 bases from J; bases unmatched to any gene: 6. CDR3 coding DNA: TGTGCCAGCAGCTGGGGACAGCATCTTAATTCACCCCTCCACTTT. It is translated as CASSWGQHLNSPLHF.

The J gene is TRBJ2-7, the V gene TRBV10-3; a weak D match, TRBD1 (5 bases). The V gene's germline CDR1 is ENHRY and CDR2 SYGVKD. Trimming took 10 bases from V and 2 from J, leaving 18 bases between them. The CDR3 spans 14 residues. The DNA of the CDR3 is TGTGCCACAGCCGACAGCAAGGTTACCTACGAGCAGTACTTC. This sequence encodes CATADSKVTYEQYF.

The V and J genes are TRBV30 and TRBJ2-7; 7 bases fit TRBD2. CDR1 and CDR2 (germline): GTSNPN, SVGIG (reference sequence). V lost 8 bases, J lost 0 bases, and 7 bases stayed unmatched. The CDR3 spans 13 residues. The CDR3 is CARRGESSYEQYF. The CDR3 region has the DNA TGTGCCCGACGGGGGGAGAGCTCCTACGAGCAGTACTTC.

This clone appeared a single time. This rearrangement joins TRBV11-2 to TRBJ1-1; D is unresolved. The V gene's germline CDR1 is SGHAT and CDR2 FQNNGV. Between the trimmed V and J ends, which lost 4 bases and 1 base, there was a span of 13 bases. The CDR3 extends over 15 amino acids. CDR3 bases: TGTGCCAGCAGCTCTAGTTCATCGTCGAACACTGAAGCTTTCTTT. Amino acid sequence: CASSSSSSSNTEAFF.

The chain has TRBV5-4 and TRBJ2-4, with D perhaps TRBD2 (6 bases). V dropped 9 bases and J dropped 8 bases, with 21 bases sitting between them. Germline V gene sequence: CDR1 SGHNT, CDR2 YYREEE (reference sequence). CDR3 size: 14 residues. CDR3 nucleotides: TGTGCCACCTCGAGGTGGGGGACTGAATACATTCAGTACTTC. As protein: CATSRWGTEYIQYF.

The V and J genes are TRBV10-3 and TRBJ1-1, with TRBD1 matching 7 bases. With 6 bases clipped from V and 0 bases from J, the junction kept 7 bases outside the gene matches. From germline, CDR1 is ENHRY and CDR2 SYGVKD. The CDR3 totals 15 residues. This CDR3 reads CAISVTGALNTEAFF. Written as DNA, the CDR3 is TGTGCCATCAGCGTAACAGGGGCCCTGAACACTGAAGCTTTCTTT.

This clone was observed a handful of times. The chain carries TRBV2 and TRBJ2-2; D is unresolved. Germline V CDR1 and CDR2: SNHLY, FYNNEI. The germline V and J ends were trimmed by 2 bases and 1 base, with 5 bases remaining between them. The CDR3 has 14 residues. For the CDR3, the DNA is TGTGCCAGCAGTGAACGAGTGAACACCGGGGAGCTGTTTTTT. Its protein is CASSERVNTGELFF.

CDR3 region: CASSPQGKETQYF. The CDR3 nucleotides read TGTGCCAGCTCACCACAGGGGAAAGAGACCCAGTACTTC. The gene calls are TRBV18 and TRBJ2-5, with D tentatively TRBD1 (5 bases). The CDR3 runs 13 residues. In germline, CDR1 is KGHSH, CDR2 LQKENI. Trimming took off 1 base at V and 3 bases at J, with 6 bases between the two ends.

This chain uses TRBV18 with TRBJ2-3; D perhaps matches TRBD1 (6 bases). CDR1 and CDR2 (germline): KGHSH, LQKENI. V was clipped by 4 bases and J by 3 bases, with 11 bases between them. The CDR3 spans 14 residues. The chain's CDR3 is CASSRGGATDTQYF. The DNA for the CDR3 is TGTGCCAGCTCACGAGGGGGAGCAACAGATACGCAGTATTTT.

The V gene is TRBV19, the J gene TRBJ1-1; no firm D call. V lost 6 bases and J 2 bases, leaving 7 bases between the germline ends. The CDR3 runs to 12 residues. Germline V CDR1 and CDR2: LNHDA, SQIVND (reference sequence). The CDR3 DNA reads TGTGCCAGTAGGGAGTCCAACACTGAAGCTTTCTTT. Protein: CASRESNTEAFF.

The rearrangement uses TRBV11-1 and TRBJ1-1; the D gene is possibly TRBD1 (6 bases). The CDR3 length is 14 residues. V lost 9 bases, J lost 12 bases, and 26 bases lay in between. In germline, CDR1 is SGHAT, CDR2 FQDESV (reference sequence). The CDR3 reads CASTKLGTPSETFF. The CDR3 DNA reads as TGTGCCAGTACCAAACTGGGGACACCCAGCGAAACTTTCTTT.

V gene TRBV19 combines with J gene TRBJ1-2, with D perhaps TRBD1 (5 bases). Trimming stripped 4 bases from V and 2 bases from J, with 5 bases between. Germline lookup yields CDR1 LNHDA and CDR2 SQIVND (reference sequence). The CDR3 loop spans 12 amino acids. Written as DNA, the CDR3 is TGTGCCAGTAGTAGGGGCAACTATGGCTACACCTTC. Protein: CASSRGNYGYTF.

The chain employs TRBV28 and TRBJ2-7; no definite D call. In germline, CDR1 is MDHEN, CDR2 SYDVKM. The CDR3 is 12 amino acids. V lost 7 bases to trimming and J lost 3 bases, with 10 bases between them. The CDR3 DNA reads TGTGCCAGCAATGCGGAAATCTACGAGCAGTACTTC. This translates into CASNAEIYEQYF.

This chain joins TRBV11-3 and TRBJ2-7, with unresolved D. Trimming removed 1 base from V and 3 bases from J, with 10 bases in between. Germline V gene sequence: CDR1 SGHNT, CDR2 YENEEA. There are 14 residues in the CDR3. The CDR3 region is CASSLGAVDYEQYF. CDR3 DNA: TGTGCCAGCAGCTTAGGGGCAGTGGACTACGAGCAGTACTTC.

This chain joins TRBV6-1 and TRBJ1-2, with no clear D. V was trimmed by 4 bases and J by 0 bases, leaving 21 bases between them. The CDR3 spans 18 residues. Germline V CDR1 and CDR2: MNHNS, SASEGT. DNA of the CDR3: TGTGCCAGCAGTGCCACCGGGGAGTGGTTAGGACCTAACTATGGCTACACCTTC. This codes for CASSATGEWLGPNYGYTF.

This rearrangement joins TRBV6-2 or TRBV6-3 to TRBJ1-1, with a tentative D call TRBD1 (5 bases). V was trimmed by 0 bases and J by 6 bases, leaving 11 bases between them. Germline CDR1 and CDR2: MNHEY and SVGEGT. The CDR3 sequence is 14 residues long. The CDR3: CASSYSGRDSEAFF. The DNA for the CDR3 is TGTGCCAGCAGTTACTCTGGTAGGGACTCTGAAGCTTTCTTT.

The CDR3 bases are TGTGCCAGTAGTTTAACAGGGGGCGCTATCGGGGAGCTGTTTTTT. Encoded protein: CASSLTGGAIGELFF. The chain links TRBV19 to TRBJ2-2; TRBD1 matches 9 bases. Germline CDR1 is LNHDA and CDR2 is SQIVND (reference sequence). V was pared by 5 bases and J by 7 bases, with 8 bases of the junction left unmatched. The CDR3 consists of 15 residues.

This chain joins TRBV6-4 and TRBJ2-5; D is ambiguous. Germline CDR1 is MRHNA and CDR2 is SNTAGT. This CDR3 is 13 amino acids long. With 10 bases removed from V and 1 base from J, the gap between germline ends came to 13 bases. The CDR3 loop is CANLHILQETQYF. The CDR3 bases are TGTGCCAACCTTCACATTCTCCAAGAGACCCAGTACTTC.